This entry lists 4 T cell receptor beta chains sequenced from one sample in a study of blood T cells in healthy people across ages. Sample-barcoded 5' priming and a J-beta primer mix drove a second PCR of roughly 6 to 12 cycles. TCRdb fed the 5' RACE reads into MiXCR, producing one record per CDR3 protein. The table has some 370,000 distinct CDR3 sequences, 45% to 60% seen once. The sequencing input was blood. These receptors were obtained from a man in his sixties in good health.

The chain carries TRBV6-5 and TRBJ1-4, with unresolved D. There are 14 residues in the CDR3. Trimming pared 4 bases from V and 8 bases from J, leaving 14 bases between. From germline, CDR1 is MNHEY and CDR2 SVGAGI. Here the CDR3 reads CASSSPGPSEKLFF. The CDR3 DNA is TGTGCCAGCAGTTCACCGGGCCCTTCAGAAAAACTGTTTTTT.

This CDR3 reads CASSDYRGTYEQYF. CDR3 coding DNA: TGTGCCAGCAGTGACTACAGGGGAACCTACGAGCAGTACTTC. V gene TRBV25-1 combines with J gene TRBJ2-4, with 7 positions matching TRBD1. The J call may be incorrect, as the DNA end agrees better with TRBJ2-7. Germline V gene lookup returns CDR1 MGHDK and CDR2 SYGVNS. CDR3 length: 14 residues.

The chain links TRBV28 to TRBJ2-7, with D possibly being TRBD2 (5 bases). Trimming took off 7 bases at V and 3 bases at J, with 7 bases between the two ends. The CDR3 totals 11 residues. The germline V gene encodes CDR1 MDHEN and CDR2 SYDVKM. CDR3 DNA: TGTGCCAGCACCGGGGTCTACGAGCAGTACTTC. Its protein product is CASTGVYEQYF.

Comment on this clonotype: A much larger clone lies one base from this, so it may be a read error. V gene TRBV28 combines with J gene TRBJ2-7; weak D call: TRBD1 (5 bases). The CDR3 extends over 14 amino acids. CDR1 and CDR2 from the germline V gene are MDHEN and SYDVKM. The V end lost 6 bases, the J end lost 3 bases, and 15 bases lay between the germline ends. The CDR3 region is CASSQTGGHYEQYF. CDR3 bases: TGTGCCAGCAGCCAGACTGGCGGACACTACGAGCAGTACTTC.